The 4 T cell receptor beta chains below were found in one sample sequenced in a study of preoperative IRX-2 immunotherapy in early breast cancer (dated by TCRdb to about 2019). Library preparation used the immunoSEQ multiplex PCR assay. Sourced from immuneACCESS, this table was stored by TCRdb with only in-frame sequences that have V and J called. A share of the clones is absent; for the studies checked, an unresolved V gene accounts for under half, and the remainder has no known explanation. Within this sample are about 89,000 clones, with roughly 90% of them counted one time only. The ten most abundant clones make up approximately 2% of the sample. The treatment or condition label for this specimen denotes: preoperative locoregional IRX-2 cytokine immunotherapy. This specimen was tumor tissue, taken after IRX-2 immunotherapy. Every receptor here comes from a human donor with breast cancer.

The chain employs TRBV7-6 and TRBJ2-1, with TRBD2 identical over 9 bases. The CDR3 has 19 residues. Germline-derived CDR1 and CDR2 are SGHVS and FNYEAQ. J lost 0 bases, V lost 5 bases, and 14 bases had no gene match. The chain's CDR3 is CASSPVVAGAVSSYNEQFF. CDR3 in DNA: TGTGCCAGCAGCCCGGTGGTAGCGGGGGCCGTATCCTCCTACAATGAGCAGTTCTTC.

The CDR3 nucleotides are TGTGCCACGGGACAGGGGGATGGAAACACCATATATTTT. It specifies CATGQGDGNTIYF. V and J are TRBV19 and TRBJ1-3; TRBD1 matches at 11 bases. The CDR3 spans 13 residues. Trimming removed 10 bases from V and 3 bases from J; junction bases left unmatched: 2. The germline gives CDR1 LNHDA, CDR2 SQIVND (reference sequence).

V gene TRBV2 combines with J gene TRBJ2-5; D remains ambiguous. Germline assignment: CDR1 SNHLY and CDR2 FYNNEI. Trimming left V 5 bases short and J 3 bases short, with 7 bases between. The CDR3 consists of 12 residues. The CDR3 coding sequence is TGTGCCAGCAGTTCGGACGAAGAGACCCAGTACTTC. It encodes CASSSDEETQYF.

The table lists this clone with a few counts. In the same sample, other DNA sequences code for this CDR3. CDR3 DNA: TGTGCCAGTAGTATAGATCGGGGGAACACTGAAGCTTTCTTT. It yields the protein CASSIDRGNTEAFF. The chain employs TRBV19 and TRBJ1-1; D remains ambiguous. Trimming took off 0 bases at V and 1 base at J, with 6 bases between the two ends. The CDR3 is 14 residues long. Germline V gene sequence: CDR1 LNHDA, CDR2 SQIVND (reference sequence). Full variable domain (rest looked up from reference TRBV19 and TRBJ1-1): DGGITQSPKYLFRKEGQNVTLSCEQNLNHDAMYWYRQDPGQGLRLIYYSQIVNDFQKGDIAEGYSVSREKKESFPLTVTSAQKNPTAFYLCASSIDRGNTEAFFGQGTRLTVV.